This T cell receptor (beta chain) emerged from a study of molecular identifiers for immune sequencing clone quantification. This clonotype was observed at least ten times. TCRdb reprocessed the PCR reads via MiXCR and lists one record per CDR3 protein. The profile covers about 300,000 distinct CDR3 sequences, with 20% to 25% appearing a single time and 0.81% taken by the ten largest. The CDR3 totals 15 residues. Trimming took 5 bases from V and 7 from J; bases not matched to a gene: 5. CDR1 is SEHNR, CDR2 FQNEAQ, per germline (reference sequence). Sequenced input: naive CD8+ T cells from blood, with Jurkat cell RNA spiked in. As to subset: FACS-sorted CD8+CD4-CCR7+CD45RA+ naive T cells. The clonotype was recovered from a human donor in good health. Some libraries in this study had Jurkat cell RNA spiked in. This chain connects TRBV7-9 to TRBJ2-2, with 12 bases lining up with TRBD1. CDR3 in DNA: TGTGCCAGCAGCCGCCGGGACAGGGGGCGCGGGGAGCTGTTTTTT. It codes for CASSRRDRGRGELFF.